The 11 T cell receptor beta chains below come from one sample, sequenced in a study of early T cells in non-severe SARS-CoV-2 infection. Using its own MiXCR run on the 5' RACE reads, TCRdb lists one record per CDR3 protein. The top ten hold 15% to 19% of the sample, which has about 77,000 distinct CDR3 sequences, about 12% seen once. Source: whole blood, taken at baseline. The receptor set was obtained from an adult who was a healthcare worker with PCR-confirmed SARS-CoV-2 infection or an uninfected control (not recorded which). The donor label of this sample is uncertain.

The DNA for the CDR3 is TGTGCCAGCTCACCACCGGGTAGCGGGAGGGTCTACGAGCAGTACTTC. Translation gives CASSPPGSGRVYEQYF. The rearrangement joins TRBV18 to TRBJ2-7; the match to TRBD2 covers 11 bases. Germline lookup yields CDR1 KGHSH and CDR2 LQKENI. Unmatched junction bases numbered 4, after V lost 0 bases and J lost 3 bases. This CDR3 has 16 amino acids.

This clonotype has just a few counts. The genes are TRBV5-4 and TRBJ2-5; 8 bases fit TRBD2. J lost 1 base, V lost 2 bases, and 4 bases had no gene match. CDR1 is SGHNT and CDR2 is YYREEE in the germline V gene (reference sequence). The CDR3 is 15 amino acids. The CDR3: CASSLTGGPQETQYF. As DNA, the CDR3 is TGTGCCAGCAGCTTAACGGGGGGGCCCCAAGAGACCCAGTACTTC.

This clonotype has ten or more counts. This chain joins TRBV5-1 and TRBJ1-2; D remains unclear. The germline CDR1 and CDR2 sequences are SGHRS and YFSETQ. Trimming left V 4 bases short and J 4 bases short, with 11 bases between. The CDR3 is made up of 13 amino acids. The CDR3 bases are TGCGCCAGCAGCGAGGGCGGGTTCTATGGCTACACCTTC. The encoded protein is CASSEGGFYGYTF.

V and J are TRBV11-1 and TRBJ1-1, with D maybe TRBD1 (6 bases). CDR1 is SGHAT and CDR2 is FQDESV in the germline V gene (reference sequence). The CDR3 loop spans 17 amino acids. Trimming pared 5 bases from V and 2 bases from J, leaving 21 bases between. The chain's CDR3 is CASSPAGGRYPNTEAFF. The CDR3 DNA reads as TGTGCCAGCAGCCCAGCCGGGGGGCGCTATCCTAACACTGAAGCTTTCTTT.

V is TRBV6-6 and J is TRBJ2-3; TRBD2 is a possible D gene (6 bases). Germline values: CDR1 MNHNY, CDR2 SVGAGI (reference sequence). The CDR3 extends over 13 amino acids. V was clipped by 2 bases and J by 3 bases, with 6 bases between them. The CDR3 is CASSYGGTDTQYF. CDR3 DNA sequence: TGTGCCAGCAGTTACGGGGGGACAGATACGCAGTATTTT.

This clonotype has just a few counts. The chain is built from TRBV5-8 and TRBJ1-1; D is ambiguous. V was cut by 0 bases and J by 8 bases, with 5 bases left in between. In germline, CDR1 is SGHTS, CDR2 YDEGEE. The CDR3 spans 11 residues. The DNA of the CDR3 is TGTGCCAGCAGCTTGGTGGCAGAAGCTTTCTTT. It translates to CASSLVAEAFF.

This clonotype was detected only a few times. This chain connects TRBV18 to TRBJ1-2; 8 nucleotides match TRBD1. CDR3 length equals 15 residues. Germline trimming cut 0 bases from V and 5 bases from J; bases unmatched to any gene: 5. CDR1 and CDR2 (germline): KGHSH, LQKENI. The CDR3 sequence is CASSPPSGGQYGYTF. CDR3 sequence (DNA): TGTGCCAGCTCACCACCGTCAGGGGGCCAGTATGGCTACACCTTC.

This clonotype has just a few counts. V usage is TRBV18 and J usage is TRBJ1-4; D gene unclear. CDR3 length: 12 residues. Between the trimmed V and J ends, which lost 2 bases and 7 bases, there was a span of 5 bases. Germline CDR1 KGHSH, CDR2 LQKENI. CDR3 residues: CASSPYPEKLFF. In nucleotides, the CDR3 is TGTGCCAGCTCACCATATCCTGAAAAACTGTTTTTT.

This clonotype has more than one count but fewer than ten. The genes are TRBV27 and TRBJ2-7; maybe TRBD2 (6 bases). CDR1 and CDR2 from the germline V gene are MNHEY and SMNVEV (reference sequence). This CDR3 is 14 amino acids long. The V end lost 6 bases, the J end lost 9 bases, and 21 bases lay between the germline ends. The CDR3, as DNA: TGTGCCAGCAGATCGGGGACTGGGATGGGGGGGCAGTACTTC. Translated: CASRSGTGMGGQYF.

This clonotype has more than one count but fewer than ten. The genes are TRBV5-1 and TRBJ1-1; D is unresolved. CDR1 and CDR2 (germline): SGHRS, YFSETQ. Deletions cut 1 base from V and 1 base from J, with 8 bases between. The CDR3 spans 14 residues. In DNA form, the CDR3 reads TGCGCCAGCAGCTTGTCTTTGGAGAACACTGAAGCTTTCTTT. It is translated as CASSLSLENTEAFF.

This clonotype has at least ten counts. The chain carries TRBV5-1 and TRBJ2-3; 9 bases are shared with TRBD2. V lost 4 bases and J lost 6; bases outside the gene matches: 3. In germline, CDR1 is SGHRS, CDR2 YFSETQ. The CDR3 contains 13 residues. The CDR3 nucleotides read TGCGCCAGCAGCCTAGCGGGGAGTGATACGCAGTATTTT. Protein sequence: CASSLAGSDTQYF.